This T cell receptor (beta chain) was documented in a study of radiation and T cells in renal cell carcinoma. Overall study results and limits: Without pretreatment biopsies, baseline tumor clonotype presence was undetermined. Dominant CDR3 motifs occupied more repertoire in irradiated than control tumors. Compared with controls, irradiated tumors showed greater TCR clonality.

As regards this clone: Its antigen is still unknown.

TCRdb's table, derived via immunoSEQ multiplex PCR, lists solely in-frame clones and lacks some. The sample contains about 18,000 clones, around 50% of which appear only once. Treatment here: 15 Gy SBRT to primary tumor, nephrectomy 4 weeks later. Nephrectomy followed 15 Gy stereotactic body radiation by 4 weeks. This material consisted of tumor tissue, taken from a patient whose treatment included radiotherapy and nephrectomy. The receptor comes from a man aged 50-60 years with renal cell carcinoma.

In nucleotides, the CDR3 is TGTGCCAGCAGAGGACAGGGGTTCCCTGGAAACACCATATATTTT. Encoded protein: CASRGQGFPGNTIYF. J is TRBJ1-3 and V is TRBV7-9; 9 nucleotides align to TRBD1. Germline values: CDR1 SEHNR, CDR2 FQNEAQ (reference sequence). With 6 bases clipped from V and 2 bases from J, the junction kept 5 bases outside the gene matches. The CDR3 is made up of 15 amino acids.